The 27 T cell receptor beta chains presented below share a single source sample, sequenced in a study of T cell changes during pregnancy in multiple sclerosis. The protocol was immunoSEQ multiplex PCR, while the TCRdb copy is restricted to in-frame clones and leaves out a portion. The sample has about 36,000 clones, just over 90% seen once. The sample consisted of CD4+ T cells from peripheral blood mononuclear cells, taken in the first trimester of pregnancy. The receptors come from a female donor with multiple sclerosis, enrolled in a pregnancy study.

This chain links TRBV19 with TRBJ2-2, with TRBD1 as a possible D gene (6 bases). The germline CDR1 and CDR2 sequences are LNHDA and SQIVND (reference sequence). Trimming removed 4 bases from V and 7 bases from J, with 13 bases in between. This CDR3 is built from 14 residues. The CDR3, as DNA: TGTGCCAGTAGTAGTGGGACACCCAACGGGGAGCTGTTTTTT. Translating gives CASSSGTPNGELFF.

The J gene is TRBJ2-1, the V gene TRBV19; no clear D. Trimming stripped 1 base from V and 7 bases from J, with 14 bases between. The V gene's germline CDR1 is LNHDA and CDR2 SQIVND (reference sequence). The CDR3 contains 15 residues. The CDR3 region has the DNA TGTGCCAGTAGTATAGGAAGAACGGGTCGGAATGAGCAGTTCTTC. As protein: CASSIGRTGRNEQFF.

In this sample, this clone turned up once. The V call is TRBV29-1, the J call TRBJ2-5, with TRBD1 identical over 9 bases. The trim removed 0 bases at V and 6 bases at J, leaving 8 bases unmatched. CDR1 is SQVTM and CDR2 is ANQGSEA in the germline V gene. The CDR3 has 15 amino acids. The CDR3 sequence: CSVEEHRTGAKTQYF. The CDR3 DNA is TGCAGCGTTGAAGAGCATAGGACAGGGGCGAAGACCCAGTACTTC.

V usage is TRBV28 and J usage is TRBJ2-3; D is perhaps TRBD1 (6 bases). Germline CDR1 and CDR2: MDHEN and SYDVKM. The V and J ends lost 5 bases and 2 bases respectively, with 8 bases between them. This CDR3 region has 13 residues. The CDR3 sequence: CASSRDITDTQYF. The CDR3 DNA follows: TGTGCCAGCAGTAGGGACATCACAGATACGCAGTATTTT.

V usage is TRBV7-3 and J usage is TRBJ1-1, with 7 nucleotides matching TRBD1. The CDR3 is 13 amino acids. The V segment lost 8 bases and the J segment 1 base; nucleotides outside the gene matches: 4. The germline V gene encodes CDR1 SGHTA and CDR2 FQGTGA. DNA of the CDR3: TGTGCCAGCGCGGGACAGCCGAACACTGAAGCTTTCTTT. Its translation: CASAGQPNTEAFF.

V is TRBV5-1 and J is TRBJ2-3, with D unclear. The CDR3 has 13 residues. Trimming left V 3 bases short and J 0 bases short, with 5 bases between. Germline CDR1 reads SGHRS; CDR2 reads YFSETQ. CDR3 nucleotides: TGCGCCAGCAGCTACTCCAGCACAGATACGCAGTATTTT. Translated, it gives CASSYSSTDTQYF.

This clone was found once. J is TRBJ1-5 and V is TRBV19; 9 bases match TRBD1. V lost 5 bases to trimming and J lost 6 bases; unmatched junction nucleotides: 8. CDR3 length: 15 amino acids. The V gene's germline CDR1 is LNHDA and CDR2 SQIVND (reference sequence). CDR3 bases: TGTGCCAGTAGTGCTACAGGGGGCGTGGGTCAGCCCCAGCATTTT. It translates to CASSATGGVGQPQHF.

The CDR3 here is CASSPGGAGDTEAFF. The CDR3 coding sequence is TGTGCCAGCAGCCCTGGTGGGGCGGGGGACACTGAAGCTTTCTTT. The V call is TRBV7-3, the J call TRBJ1-1, with D possibly matching TRBD1 (5 bases). Germline V gene sequence: CDR1 SGHTA, CDR2 FQGTGA. CDR3 length equals 15 residues. V shed 5 bases and J shed 3 bases, with 16 bases lying between them.

This clone was counted only a few times. The genes are TRBV5-1 and TRBJ1-3; D might be TRBD1 (6 bases). The ends were cut back, 2 bases at V and 4 bases at J, with 19 bases in the middle. This CDR3 contains 17 residues. Per the germline V gene, CDR1 is SGHRS and CDR2 is YFSETQ. CDR3 in DNA: TGCGCCAGCAGCTTAACACCCAGGGGAACACTCGGAAACACCATATATTTT. Encoded protein: CASSLTPRGTLGNTIYF.

The chain links TRBV10-3 to TRBJ1-3, with a tentative D call TRBD1 (5 bases). This CDR3 is built from 16 residues. The V end lost 10 bases, the J end lost 0 bases, and 19 bases lay between the germline ends. Germline assignment: CDR1 ENHRY and CDR2 SYGVKD. CDR3: CASTQGATLSGNTIYF. In nucleotides, the CDR3 is TGTGCCAGCACTCAAGGGGCCACGCTCTCTGGAAACACCATATATTTT.

The V call is TRBV5-1, the J call TRBJ1-1, with D tentatively TRBD1 (6 bases). Germline assignment: CDR1 SGHRS and CDR2 YFSETQ. The CDR3 runs 15 residues. Trimming pared 4 bases from V and 0 bases from J, leaving 13 bases between. The CDR3, as DNA: TGCGCCAGCAGCGCCGGGACACGGATGAACACTGAAGCTTTCTTT. Its translation: CASSAGTRMNTEAFF.

The chain has TRBV15 and TRBJ1-3; 8 nucleotides match TRBD1. The CDR3 loop spans 15 amino acids. The trim removed 7 bases at V and 2 bases at J, leaving 7 bases unmatched. Germline assignment: CDR1 LNHNV and CDR2 YYDKDF (reference sequence). This CDR3 is CATTPDRGPGNTIYF. CDR3 nucleotides: TGTGCCACCACCCCCGACAGGGGCCCTGGAAACACCATATATTTT.

The chain combines TRBV11-2 with TRBJ2-1; D is ambiguous. Germline V CDR1 and CDR2: SGHAT, FQNNGV. This CDR3 has 14 residues. The ends were cut back, 0 bases at V and 12 bases at J, with 15 bases in the middle. The CDR3 nucleotides read TGTGCCAGCAGCTTAGATCCGAGGATAGCCGGGCAGTTCTTC. Translating it yields CASSLDPRIAGQFF.

In DNA, the CDR3 is TGTGCTAGTGGTTTAGGACAGTCGAACACCGGGGAGCTGTTTTTT. Its translation is CASGLGQSNTGELFF. The chain combines TRBV12-5 with TRBJ2-2; weak D call: TRBD1 (6 bases). The CDR3 length is 15 residues. Germline-derived CDR1 and CDR2 are LGHNT and FRNRAP. The V and J ends lost 3 bases and 0 bases respectively, with 8 bases between them.

This clone was recorded only once. The rearrangement links TRBV7-9 to TRBJ1-3; no reliable D call. The CDR3 consists of 14 residues. Germline V gene data show CDR1 as SEHNR and CDR2 as FQNEAQ (reference sequence). V was pared by 4 bases and J by 0 bases, with 7 bases between. The CDR3: CASSSVNSGNTIYF. DNA for the CDR3: TGTGCCAGCAGCTCGGTTAACTCTGGAAACACCATATATTTT.

V is TRBV18 and J is TRBJ2-1; 9 positions agree with TRBD1. J lost 9 bases, V lost 6 bases, and 6 bases had no gene match. The germline CDR1 and CDR2 sequences are KGHSH and LQKENI. The CDR3 is 13 amino acids. This CDR3 is CASSPDRGREQFF. CDR3 in DNA: TGTGCCAGCTCCCCGGACAGGGGCCGTGAGCAGTTCTTC.

The chain links TRBV7-3 to TRBJ2-2; TRBD1 matches at 9 bases. V gave up 6 bases and J gave up 5 bases; unmatched junction bases: 4. Germline V gene lookup returns CDR1 SGHTA and CDR2 FQGTGA. The CDR3 is made up of 14 amino acids. CDR3 residues: CASRWTGETGELFF. DNA of the CDR3: TGTGCCAGCAGGTGGACAGGGGAAACCGGGGAGCTGTTTTTT. The entire variable domain, with the rest obtained from reference TRBV7-3 and TRBJ2-2, is as follows: GAGVSQTPSNKVTEKGKYVELRCDPISGHTALYWYRQSLGQGPEFLIYFQGTGAADDSGLPNDRFFAVRPEGSVSTLKIQRTERGDSAVYLCASRWTGETGELFFGEGSRLTVL.

This clone appeared a single time. The CDR3 DNA reads as TGTGCCACCAGCAGAGATCAGGGACAGAGGGGTGGAATGGGAGCTTTCTTT. Protein product: CATSRDQGQRGGMGAFF. The rearrangement joins TRBV15 to TRBJ1-1; 7 bases map to TRBD1. V lost 0 bases, J lost 10 bases, and 17 bases stayed unmatched. The CDR3 has 17 amino acids. CDR1 is LNHNV and CDR2 is YYDKDF in the germline V gene (reference sequence).

This clone was found once. V usage is TRBV9 and J usage is TRBJ2-7; D is possibly TRBD1 (6 bases). Trimming stripped 3 bases from V and 1 base from J, with 11 bases between. Germline CDR1 SGDLS, CDR2 YYNGEE. This CDR3 contains 14 residues. CDR3 loop: CASSGGPLSYEQYF. CDR3 nucleotide sequence: TGTGCCAGCAGCGGGGGGCCTCTTTCCTACGAGCAGTACTTC. Together with reference TRBV9 and TRBJ2-7, the CDR3 gives the full variable domain: DSGVTQTPKHLITATGQRVTLRCSPRSGDLSVYWYQQSLDQGLQFLIQYYNGEERAKGNILERFSAQQFPDLHSELNLSSLELGDSALYFCASSGGPLSYEQYFGPGTRLTVT.

J is TRBJ1-5 and V is TRBV15; 8 positions agree with TRBD1. The junction had 6 bases not matched to a gene; V was cut back by 1 base and J by 1 base. CDR3 length: 17 residues. Germline CDR1 reads LNHNV; CDR2 reads YYDKDF (reference sequence). CDR3 sequence reads: CATSRGRTGKSNQPQHF. CDR3 bases: TGTGCCACCAGCAGAGGCAGGACAGGGAAGAGCAATCAGCCCCAGCATTTT.

The chain has TRBV13 and TRBJ1-1; no clear D gene. Germline V lookup: CDR1 PRHDT, CDR2 FYEKMQ (reference sequence). The CDR3 sequence is 12 residues long. V lost 5 bases, J lost 1 base, and 5 bases lay in between. The CDR3 reads CASSLWNTEAFF. The DNA for the CDR3 is TGTGCCAGCAGCCTCTGGAACACTGAAGCTTTCTTT.

The chain links TRBV18 to TRBJ2-5; 9 nucleotides match TRBD2. Germline CDR1 reads KGHSH; CDR2 reads LQKENI. This CDR3 region has 15 residues. V shed 2 bases and J 3 bases; nucleotides not matched to a gene: 4. CDR3 in DNA: TGTGCCAGCTCACCAATCGGCGGGAGGGAAGAGACCCAGTACTTC. Encoded protein: CASSPIGGREETQYF.

The chain couples TRBV28 to TRBJ2-7; TRBD1 matches at 9 bases. Losses at the gene ends were 5 bases for V and 2 bases for J; bases not matched to a gene: 7. This CDR3 has 15 amino acids. Germline V lookup: CDR1 MDHEN, CDR2 SYDVKM. The CDR3, as DNA: TGTGCCAGCAGTCCCCCGGGACAGGGTACCTACGAGCAGTACTTC. Its translation: CASSPPGQGTYEQYF.

This sequence joins TRBV5-6 and TRBJ2-7; D may be TRBD1 (5 bases). Germline loops: CDR1 SGHDT, CDR2 YYEEEE. CDR3 length: 13 residues. The V end was cut by 2 bases, the J end by 3 bases, with 9 bases between. CDR3 amino acids: CASSLGARYEQYF. CDR3 sequence (DNA): TGTGCCAGCAGCTTAGGGGCCCGCTACGAGCAGTACTTC.

V and J are TRBV4-2 and TRBJ1-5; 8 nucleotides align to TRBD1. From germline, CDR1 is LGHNA and CDR2 YNFKEQ. V gave up 1 base and J gave up 7 bases; unmatched junction bases: 27. This CDR3 is 22 amino acids long. The CDR3 DNA sequence: TGTGCCAGCAGCCAAGGGGGGGTTGGGTCGACAGGGGTTTGGGTACTGGACCAGCCCCAGCATTTT. Amino acids: CASSQGGVGSTGVWVLDQPQHF.

The CDR3 DNA follows: TGTGCCAGCAGTTACGGACAGGGGGGCTTCGGCTACACCTTC. It codes for CASSYGQGGFGYTF. V usage is TRBV6-6 and J usage is TRBJ1-2; the match to TRBD1 covers 10 bases. Germline lookup yields CDR1 MNHNY and CDR2 SVGAGI (reference sequence). With V trimmed by 2 bases and J by 8 bases, 5 bases remained unmatched. This CDR3 spans 14 amino acids.

The chain links TRBV18 to TRBJ2-1, with D perhaps matching TRBD2 (6 bases). Trimming cost V 0 bases and J 2 bases, with 20 bases left between them. The CDR3 covers 19 residues. Germline V lookup: CDR1 KGHSH, CDR2 LQKENI. CDR3 DNA: TGTGCCAGCTCACCACCGGACCCACTAGCAATTATAGCCTACAATGAGCAGTTCTTC. Translated: CASSPPDPLAIIAYNEQFF.